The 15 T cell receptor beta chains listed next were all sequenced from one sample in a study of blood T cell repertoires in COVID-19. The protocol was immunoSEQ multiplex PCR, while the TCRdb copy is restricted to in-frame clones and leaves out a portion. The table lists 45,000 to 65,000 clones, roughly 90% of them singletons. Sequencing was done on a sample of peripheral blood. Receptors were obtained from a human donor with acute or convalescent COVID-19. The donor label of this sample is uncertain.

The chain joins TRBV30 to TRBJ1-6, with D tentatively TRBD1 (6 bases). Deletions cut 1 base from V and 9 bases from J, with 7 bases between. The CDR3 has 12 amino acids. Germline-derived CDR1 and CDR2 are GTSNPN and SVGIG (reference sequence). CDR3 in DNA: TGTGCCTGGAGTGGAGGGGGTTCACCCCTCCACTTT. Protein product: CAWSGGGSPLHF.

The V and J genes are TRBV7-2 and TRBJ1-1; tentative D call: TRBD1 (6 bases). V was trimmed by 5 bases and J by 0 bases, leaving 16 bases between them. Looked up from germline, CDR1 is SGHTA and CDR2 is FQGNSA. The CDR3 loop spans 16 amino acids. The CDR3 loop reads CASSPGSGGMNTEAFF. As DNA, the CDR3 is TGTGCCAGCAGCCCAGGTTCTGGGGGCATGAACACTGAAGCTTTCTTT.

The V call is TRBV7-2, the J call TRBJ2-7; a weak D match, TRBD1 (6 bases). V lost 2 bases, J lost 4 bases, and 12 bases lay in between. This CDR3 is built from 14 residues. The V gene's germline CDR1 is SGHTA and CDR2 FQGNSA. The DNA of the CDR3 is TGTGCCAGCAGCTTATGGGGGCAGGCTTACGAGCAGTACTTC. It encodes CASSLWGQAYEQYF.

DNA of the CDR3: TGTGCCAGCAGATTCGGGACAGCTAACACCGGGGAGCTGTTTTTT. Translated, it gives CASRFGTANTGELFF. This chain connects TRBV9 to TRBJ2-2, with 7 bases identical to TRBD1. This CDR3 is 15 amino acids long. CDR1 SGDLS and CDR2 YYNGEE come from the germline V gene. The V and J ends lost 5 bases and 2 bases, in that order; junction bases with no gene match: 6.

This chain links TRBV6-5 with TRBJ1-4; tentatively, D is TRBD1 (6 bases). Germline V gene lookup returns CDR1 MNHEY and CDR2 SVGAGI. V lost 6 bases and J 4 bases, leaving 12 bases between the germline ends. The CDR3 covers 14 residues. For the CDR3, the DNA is TGTGCCAGCAGAAGGGCAGGGGATAATGAAAAACTGTTTTTT. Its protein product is CASRRAGDNEKLFF.

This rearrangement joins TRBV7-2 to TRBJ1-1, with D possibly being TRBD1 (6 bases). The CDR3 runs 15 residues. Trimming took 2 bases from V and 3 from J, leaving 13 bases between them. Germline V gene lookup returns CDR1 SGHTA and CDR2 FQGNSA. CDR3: CASSLRRGHHTEAFF. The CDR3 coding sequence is TGTGCCAGCAGCTTAAGGCGGGGGCACCACACTGAAGCTTTCTTT.

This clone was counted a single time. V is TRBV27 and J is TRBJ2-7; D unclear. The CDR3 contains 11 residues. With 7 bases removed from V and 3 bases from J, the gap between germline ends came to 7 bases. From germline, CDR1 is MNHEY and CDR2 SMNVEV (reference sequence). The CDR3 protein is CASTSIYEQYF. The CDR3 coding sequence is TGTGCCAGCACCTCTATCTACGAGCAGTACTTC.

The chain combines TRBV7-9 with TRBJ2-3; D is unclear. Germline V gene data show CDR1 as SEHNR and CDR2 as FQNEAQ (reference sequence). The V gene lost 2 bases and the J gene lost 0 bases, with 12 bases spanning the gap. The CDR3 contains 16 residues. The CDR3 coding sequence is TGTGCCAGCAGCTTACCGCGCGGCCTCAGCACAGATACGCAGTATTTT. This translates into CASSLPRGLSTDTQYF.

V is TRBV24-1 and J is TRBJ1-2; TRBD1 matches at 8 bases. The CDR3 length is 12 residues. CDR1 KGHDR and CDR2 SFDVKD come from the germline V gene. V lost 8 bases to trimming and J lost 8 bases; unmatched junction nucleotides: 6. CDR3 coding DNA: TGTGCCACCAACCAGGGGGCGGGAGGCTACACCTTC. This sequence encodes CATNQGAGGYTF.

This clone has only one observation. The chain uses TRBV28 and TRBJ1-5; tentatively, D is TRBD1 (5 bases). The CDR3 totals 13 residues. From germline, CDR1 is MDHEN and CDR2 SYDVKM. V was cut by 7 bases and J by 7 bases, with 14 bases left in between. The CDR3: CASNGGGGQPQHF. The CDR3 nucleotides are TGTGCCAGCAACGGCGGGGGAGGACAGCCCCAGCATTTT.

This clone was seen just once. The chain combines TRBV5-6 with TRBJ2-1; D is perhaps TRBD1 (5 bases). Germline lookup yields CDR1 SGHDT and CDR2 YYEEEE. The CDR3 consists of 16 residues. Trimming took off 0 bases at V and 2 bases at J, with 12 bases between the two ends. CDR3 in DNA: TGTGCCAGCAGCTTGGAGGGGCGAAGGGCCTACAATGAGCAGTTCTTC. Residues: CASSLEGRRAYNEQFF.

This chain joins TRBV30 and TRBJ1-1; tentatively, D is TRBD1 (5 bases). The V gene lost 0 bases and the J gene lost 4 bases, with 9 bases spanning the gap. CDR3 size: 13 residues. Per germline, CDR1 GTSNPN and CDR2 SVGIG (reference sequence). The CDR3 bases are TGTGCCTGGAGTGTACAGGTCAGCACTGAAGCTTTCTTT. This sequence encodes CAWSVQVSTEAFF.

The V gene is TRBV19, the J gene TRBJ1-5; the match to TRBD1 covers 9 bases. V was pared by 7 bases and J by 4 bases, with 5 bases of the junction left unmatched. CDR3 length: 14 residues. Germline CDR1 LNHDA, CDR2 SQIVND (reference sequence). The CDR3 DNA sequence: TGTGCCAGTATGCGGACAGGGGTTAATCAGCCCCAGCATTTT. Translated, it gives CASMRTGVNQPQHF.

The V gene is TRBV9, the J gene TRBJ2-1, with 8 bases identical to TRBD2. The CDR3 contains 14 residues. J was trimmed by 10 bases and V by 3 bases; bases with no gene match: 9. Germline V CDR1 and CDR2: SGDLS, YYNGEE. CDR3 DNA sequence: TGTGCCAGCAGCGAGAGTAGCGGGACGGGGGAGCAGTTCTTC. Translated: CASSESSGTGEQFF.

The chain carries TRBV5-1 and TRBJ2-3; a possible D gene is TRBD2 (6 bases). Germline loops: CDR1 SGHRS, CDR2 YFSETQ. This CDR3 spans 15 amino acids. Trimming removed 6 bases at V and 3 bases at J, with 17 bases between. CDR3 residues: CASTPRGGTTDTQYF. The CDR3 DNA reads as TGCGCCAGCACCCCCCGGGGCGGGACGACAGATACGCAGTATTTT.